A selection of T cell receptor beta chains follows, all from one sample in a study of blood T cell repertoires in COVID-19. The assay was immunoSEQ multiplex PCR, and TCRdb's table has in-frame clones only and misses some. The sample has about 140,000 clones, 75% to 80% seen once. Sample: peripheral blood. These receptors all come from a woman aged 45-65 years with active or convalescent COVID-19. The CDR3 runs from the conserved cysteine through the conserved F or W. Each record gives: D gene, V gene, CDR3 length, clone size, J gene, CDR3 protein, CDR3 DNA. The D gene is left open where the match is weak. The size entry is marked missing in some rows and otherwise reads once, few, many or a size class.

>TRBD1|TRBV30|15|.|TRBJ2-3
CAWKFRQGAIDTQYF
TGTGCCTGGAAATTTCGACAGGGGGCTATAGATACGCAGTATTTT
>TRBD1|TRBV28|16|.|TRBJ2-7
CASSSFLNRGRYEQYF
TGTGCCAGCAGCAGTTTCTTAAACAGGGGGCGATACGAGCAGTACTTC
>TRBD1|TRBV29-1|13|.|TRBJ1-5
CSARTGGNQPQHF
TGCAGCGCCAGGACAGGAGGCAATCAGCCCCAGCATTTT
>.|TRBV28|15|.|TRBJ1-5
CASSPPGQRAHPQHF
TGTGCCAGCAGTCCCCCCGGCCAGCGAGCTCACCCCCAGCATTTT
>.|TRBV19|11|once|TRBJ2-5
CASTDQRTQYF
TGTGCCAGTACCGACCAGCGGACCCAGTACTTC
>TRBD2|TRBV6-5|15|few|TRBJ2-7
CASSYGREYPGEQYF
TGTGCCAGCAGTTACGGGCGGGAGTATCCTGGCGAGCAGTACTTC
>.|TRBV5-4|12|.|TRBJ1-1
CASSLQGTEAFF
TGTGCCAGCAGCTTACAGGGTACTGAAGCTTTCTTT
>TRBD2|TRBV24-1|16|.|TRBJ2-1
CATSESSGRAFNEQFF
TGTGCCACCAGTGAGTCTAGCGGGAGGGCTTTCAATGAGCAGTTCTTC
>TRBD2|TRBV7-2|16|.|TRBJ2-7
CASSLSGGGAGYEQYF
TGTGCCAGCAGCCTTTCCGGCGGGGGGGCTGGTTACGAGCAGTACTTC
>.|TRBV3-1/TRBV3-2|15|.|TRBJ1-2
CASSQGTLLRYGYTF
TGTGCCAGCAGCCAAGGGACACTGCTTAGGTATGGCTACACCTTC
>TRBD1|TRBV7-2|13|.|TRBJ1-1
CASSRTGNTEAFF
TGTGCCAGCAGTCGGACAGGTAACACTGAAGCTTTCTTT
>TRBD1|TRBV2|13|.|TRBJ1-4
CASRQGANEKLFF
TGTGCCAGCAGACAGGGGGCAAATGAAAAACTGTTTTTT
>.|TRBV18|15|.|TRBJ2-7
CASSPSGTNSYEQYF
TGTGCCAGCTCACCATCGGGGACAAACTCCTACGAGCAGTACTTC
>TRBD2|TRBV18|14|once|TRBJ2-2
CASSSGRDTGELFF
TGTGCCAGCTCATCAGGGAGGGACACCGGGGAGCTGTTTTTT
>TRBD1|TRBV6-5|16|.|TRBJ1-6
CASSYVSGQGWSPLHF
TGTGCCAGCAGTTACGTTTCGGGACAGGGATGGTCACCCCTCCACTTT
>TRBD2|TRBV13|16|.|TRBJ2-1
CASSFPSGRGYNEQFF
TGTGCCAGCAGCTTCCCTAGCGGGAGAGGCTACAATGAGCAGTTCTTC
>TRBD2|TRBV4-2|15|.|TRBJ2-1
CASSQALAGVNEQFF
TGTGCCAGCAGCCAAGCACTAGCGGGGGTCAATGAGCAGTTCTTC